This TCR beta chain was documented in a study of blood T cell repertoires in COVID-19. Study-wide context: Italy, Spain and the United States were the sources of the convalescent and acute COVID-19 samples. PBMCs, B-cell-depleted T cells, or T cells provided the cDNA or gDNA that made up the material.

The germline V gene has CDR1 SQVTM and CDR2 ANQGSEA. The V and J ends lost 4 bases and 0 bases respectively, with 7 bases between them. CDR3 length equals 14 residues. Methods used by the authors: Researchers report that nucleated cell counts were estimated from reference gene primer amplification. The repertoire was sequenced with immunoSEQ multiplex PCR; TCRdb's copy has only in-frame clones and lacks some. The V and J calls and clone size are taken from that table; D and trimming were inferred from the DNA. The sample lists under 95,000 clones, more than 70% occurring once. The sequence derives from a human donor with acute or convalescent COVID-19. The donor label of this sample is uncertain. Material for sequencing was peripheral blood. The chain links TRBV29-1 to TRBJ2-6; D is undetermined. Written as DNA, the CDR3 is TGCAGCGTTGGCGGCGACTCTGGGGCCAACGTCCTGACTTTC. Amino acids: CSVGGDSGANVLTF.